This T cell receptor beta chain was obtained from a study of graft-versus-host responses after intestinal transplantation. Study information: Transplants given to recipients were multivisceral, liver-intestinal, or isolated intestinal. Tacrolimus and steroids were given for two to three years to all recipients after anti-thymocyte globulin induction. Study-wide results and limits: Recipient bone marrow held GvH clones, some seen earlier in ileum or blood.

This CDR3 comprises 15 residues. The germline CDR1 and CDR2 sequences are MGHDK and SYGVNS. V gave up 4 bases and J gave up 5 bases, with 14 bases separating them. The authors seeded approximately 200,000 CFSE-labeled responder cells together with approximately 200,000 irradiated stimulator cells tagged with violet dye. Data came from immunoSEQ multiplex PCR; TCRdb stores just in-frame clones and leaves some out. In the table there are about 13,000 clones, 30% of which are singletons. The sequencing here drew on alloreactive CD8+ T cells from a mixed lymphocyte reaction culture, taken before intestinal transplant. Sample subset: CFSE-low proliferating T cells sorted from approximately 6-day pre-transplant mixed lymphocyte reaction (GvH or HvG direction). This TCR was recovered from a human patient who received an intestinal transplant. V and J are TRBV25-1 and TRBJ1-4; D is possibly TRBD1 (5 bases). The CDR3 DNA is TGTGCCAGCAGTGGGCGACAGCTCGCAAATGAAAAACTGTTTTTT. Protein sequence: CASSGRQLANEKLFF.